The 32 T cell receptor beta chains below come from one sample, sequenced in a study of blood T cells in healthy people across ages. Sample-barcoded 5' priming and a J-beta primer mix drove a second PCR of about 6 to 12 cycles. Each CDR3 protein is one row after TCRdb ran MiXCR on the 5' RACE reads. The sample has hundreds of thousands of distinct CDR3 sequences, around 26% seen once; the top ten hold around a sixth. The source material was blood. All receptors derive from a woman aged 80 or older in good health.

The V gene is TRBV6-1, the J gene TRBJ1-5; D is uncertain. This CDR3 has 13 residues. Germline-derived CDR1 and CDR2 are MNHNS and SASEGT. V was cut by 7 bases and J by 4 bases, with 11 bases left in between. DNA of the CDR3: TGTGCCAGCAACACGAATAGAAATCAGCCCCAGCATTTT. Translated, it gives CASNTNRNQPQHF.

Remarks on this clonotype: This may come from a read error, since a much larger clone is one base off. The rearrangement uses TRBV20-1 and TRBJ2-4, with D possibly TRBD1 on 7 matching bases. The CDR3 consists of 15 residues. Trimming removed 7 bases from V and 13 bases from J, with 29 bases in between. Germline lookup yields CDR1 DFQATT and CDR2 SNEGSKA (reference sequence). The DNA for the CDR3 is TGCAGTGTCACACAGGGGTCTTCGATTTGGGGGGAGCAGTACTTC. Its translation is CSVTQGSSIWGEQYF.

This clonotype has more than one count but fewer than ten. This could be a read error, since a much larger clone is one nucleotide away. The chain employs TRBV5-5 and TRBJ2-7; 13 positions match TRBD2. The tail of the sequence fits TRBJ2-5 better, so the J call may be wrong. The germline gives CDR1 SGHKS, CDR2 YYEKEE (reference sequence). The CDR3 consists of 15 residues. CDR3 nucleotides: TGTGCCGGCAGCTTGGGACTAGCGGGGATAGAGACCCAGTACTTC. This gives the protein CAGSLGLAGIETQYF.

The V call is TRBV12-3 or TRBV12-4, the J call TRBJ1-5; D gene uncertain. V was shortened by 5 bases and J by 4 bases, with 15 bases between the two germline ends. The CDR3 contains 15 residues. The CDR3 region is CASSPKDGLNQPQHF. The CDR3 DNA sequence: TGTGCCAGCAGTCCCAAGGACGGTTTAAATCAGCCCCAGCATTTT.

A word on this clonotype: This may come from a read error, since a much larger clone is one base off. The CDR3 protein is CASSQGTSGDTDTQYF. For the CDR3, the DNA is TGTGCCAGCAGCCAAGGGACTAGCGGGGACACAGATACGCAGTATTTT. The J gene is TRBJ2-3, the V gene TRBV3-1; 12 bases line up with TRBD2. Germline V gene data show CDR1 as LGHDT and CDR2 as YNNKEL (reference sequence). V shed 1 base and J 2 bases; nucleotides not matched to a gene: 1. This CDR3 is built from 16 residues.

This clonotype was counted only a few times. The gene calls are TRBV30 and TRBJ2-1, with a weak D call TRBD1 (6 bases). The CDR3 has 14 residues. The V gene lost 5 bases and the J gene lost 2 bases, with 13 bases spanning the gap. Germline V lookup: CDR1 GTSNPN, CDR2 SVGIG (reference sequence). CDR3 bases: TGTGCCTGGGCCGGGACACCGCCCTACAATGAGCAGTTCTTC. Amino acid sequence: CAWAGTPPYNEQFF.

The gene calls are TRBV20-1 and TRBJ1-1; D is undetermined. The CDR3 extends over 13 amino acids. The ends were cut back, 3 bases at V and 1 base at J, with 9 bases in the middle. Germline V gene data show CDR1 as DFQATT and CDR2 as SNEGSKA (reference sequence). In DNA, the CDR3 is TGCAGTGCTAGCAGGTCTTCGAACACTGAAGCTTTCTTT. Encoded protein: CSASRSSNTEAFF.

This clonotype was found a few times. This chain links TRBV11-2 with TRBJ2-2, with 13 bases fitting TRBD2. Germline loops: CDR1 SGHAT, CDR2 FQNNGV. V gave up 5 bases and J gave up 2 bases; unmatched junction bases: 8. This CDR3 is built from 18 residues. CDR3 amino acids: CASSARLAGGANTGELFF. The DNA of the CDR3 is TGTGCCAGCAGCGCCCGACTAGCGGGGGGTGCAAACACCGGGGAGCTGTTTTTT.

Comment on this clonotype: Just one base apart from a much larger clone, this may be a read error. The V and J genes are TRBV10-3 and TRBJ2-5, with 8 bases that match TRBD1. The CDR3 consists of 15 residues. Germline V gene sequence: CDR1 ENHRY, CDR2 SYGVKD. The V and J ends lost 4 bases and 11 bases, in that order; junction bases with no gene match: 15. CDR3 in DNA: TGTGCCATCAGTGCAGGTCAGGGGGCCCGTAATGAGCAGTACTTC. This gives the protein CAISAGQGARNEQYF.

The chain links TRBV3-1 to TRBJ1-2; TRBD1 is a possible D gene (6 bases). The CDR3 has 17 residues. The germline gives CDR1 LGHDT, CDR2 YNNKEL (reference sequence). V dropped 4 bases and J dropped 0 bases, with 18 bases sitting between them. CDR3 amino acids: CASSPQTQGSPNYGYTF. For the CDR3, the DNA is TGTGCCAGCAGCCCTCAGACCCAGGGGAGTCCTAACTATGGCTACACCTTC.

Ten or more counts support this clonotype. The chain is built from TRBV29-1 and TRBJ2-6; D unclear. Trimming removed 2 bases at V and 2 bases at J, with 10 bases between. Per the germline V gene, CDR1 is SQVTM and CDR2 is ANQGSEA. The CDR3 is 15 residues long. The DNA for the CDR3 is TGCAGCGTTGAAAACAAGGGAACTGGGGCCAACGTCCTGACTTTC. Amino acid sequence: CSVENKGTGANVLTF.

This clonotype was counted a few times. The chain employs TRBV2 and TRBJ1-2, with TRBD1 identical over 7 bases. The CDR3 contains 14 residues. The germline CDR1 and CDR2 sequences are SNHLY and FYNNEI. V shed 2 bases and J 8 bases; nucleotides not matched to a gene: 8. CDR3 sequence reads: CASSETRGGGGYTF. For the CDR3, the DNA is TGTGCCAGCAGTGAAACCCGCGGAGGGGGCGGCTACACCTTC. Full variable domain (missing parts from reference TRBV2 and TRBJ1-2): EPEVTQTPSHQVTQMGQEVILRCVPISNHLYFYWYRQILGQKVEFLVSFYNNEISEKSEIFDDQFSVERPDGSNFTLKIRSTKLEDSAMYFCASSETRGGGGYTFGSGTRLTVV.

This clonotype was detected only a few times. The gene calls are TRBV20-1 and TRBJ1-4; 10 bases map to TRBD1. Per the germline V gene, CDR1 is DFQATT and CDR2 is SNEGSKA (reference sequence). The CDR3 sequence is 15 residues long. Trimming removed 5 bases from V and 0 bases from J; junction bases left unmatched: 3. CDR3 amino acids: CSAGDRGATNEKLFF. CDR3 coding DNA: TGCAGTGCTGGGGACAGGGGTGCAACTAATGAAAAACTGTTTTTT.

The chain joins TRBV11-2 to TRBJ1-6, with D possibly TRBD1 on 6 matching bases. Trimming removed 5 bases from V and 7 bases from J, with 18 bases in between. The CDR3 is 16 amino acids. The germline CDR1 and CDR2 sequences are SGHAT and FQNNGV. CDR3 sequence (DNA): TGTGCCAGCAGCCCAATCGGGGGGGCGGTGAATTCACCCCTCCACTTT. It specifies CASSPIGGAVNSPLHF.

V is TRBV20-1 and J is TRBJ2-4, with 7 bases fitting TRBD1. The J call may be in error: the DNA end matches TRBJ2-7 better. CDR3 length equals 12 residues. In germline, CDR1 is DFQATT, CDR2 SNEGSKA (reference sequence). Here the CDR3 reads CSATGQSYEQYF. CDR3 DNA: TGCAGTGCTACGGGACAGAGCTACGAGCAGTACTTC.

This clonotype has just a few counts. One junction end does not reproduce the germline sequence, and a read error may be involved. The chain couples TRBV12-3 or TRBV12-4 to TRBJ1-2; D gene unclear. CDR3 size: 13 residues. The CDR3 sequence: CASSFLRNYGYTF. Written as DNA, the CDR3 is TGTGCCAGCAGTTTTCTCCGGAACTATGGTTACACCTTC.

This clonotype has ten or more counts. This chain joins TRBV4-3 and TRBJ2-3; 10 bases map to TRBD2. Germline CDR1 is LGHNA and CDR2 is YSLEER. This CDR3 is built from 15 residues. Trimming at V came to 0 bases and at J to 6 bases, leaving 3 bases not matched to a gene. CDR3 sequence: CASSQDSGGGDTQYF. CDR3 DNA: TGCGCCAGCAGCCAAGACAGCGGGGGGGGGGATACGCAGTATTTT.

Details on this clonotype: A read error is possible here, since a much larger clone lies one base away. The final CDR3 position lacks the conserved phenylalanine or tryptophan, pointing to a likely read error. The chain recombines TRBV5-6 with TRBJ2-7, with D tentatively TRBD1 or TRBD2 (6 bases each). The germline V and J ends were trimmed by 4 bases and 7 bases, with 12 bases remaining between them. This CDR3 spans 12 amino acids. Germline assignment: CDR1 SGHDT and CDR2 YYEEEE. Here the CDR3 reads CASSTGDREQYS. The CDR3 DNA follows: TGTGCCAGCAGCACGGGAGACAGGGAGCAGTACTCC.

This clonotype was observed at least ten times. The V and J genes are TRBV5-1 and TRBJ2-5; TRBD1 is a possible D gene (6 bases). V lost 5 bases to trimming and J lost 2 bases, with 13 bases between them. Per germline, CDR1 SGHRS and CDR2 YFSETQ. The CDR3 spans 14 residues. The CDR3 sequence is CASRIRQGQETQYF. The DNA of the CDR3 is TGCGCCAGCAGAATTAGGCAGGGGCAAGAGACCCAGTACTTC.

The rearrangement uses TRBV7-9 and TRBJ2-1; possible D gene TRBD1, 6 bases. The CDR3 consists of 16 residues. Trimming shortened V by 2 bases and J by 6 bases, and 17 bases separated the two germline ends. CDR1 and CDR2 from the germline V gene are SEHNR and FQNEAQ (reference sequence). CDR3 nucleotides: TGTGCCAGCAGCTTACAGGGGTTTAGACCCCTCAATGAGCAGTTCTTC. The encoded protein is CASSLQGFRPLNEQFF.

At least ten counts were recorded for this clonotype. V gene TRBV12-3 or TRBV12-4 combines with J gene TRBJ2-3, with 8 bases lining up with TRBD2. The CDR3 contains 15 residues. V shed 3 bases and J 2 bases; nucleotides not matched to a gene: 4. The CDR3 DNA sequence: TGTGCCAGCAGTTTGCGGGGGGCCCTCACAGATACGCAGTATTTT. Translated: CASSLRGALTDTQYF.

The chain has TRBV27 and TRBJ2-1, with 11 bases identical to TRBD1. The last part of the DNA fits TRBJ2-7 better; the J call may be wrong. The germline gives CDR1 MNHEY, CDR2 SMNVEV (reference sequence). The CDR3 runs to 15 residues. Here the CDR3 DNA reads TGTGCCAGCAGTTTTCGGGACAGGGGGTCGAATGAGCAGTACTTC. Translation: CASSFRDRGSNEQYF.

This clonotype was observed at least ten times. The J gene is TRBJ1-4, the V gene TRBV12-3 or TRBV12-4; D may be TRBD1 (5 bases). The CDR3 has 15 amino acids. The V and J ends lost 3 bases and 5 bases respectively, with 13 bases between them. The CDR3 loop is CASSFGQPRNEKLFF. The CDR3, as DNA: TGTGCCAGCAGTTTCGGACAACCTCGAAATGAAAAACTGTTTTTT.

The gene calls are TRBV3-1 and TRBJ2-1, with D possibly TRBD2 on 5 matching bases. The CDR3 extends over 15 amino acids. Germline CDR1 LGHDT, CDR2 YNNKEL (reference sequence). V dropped 0 bases and J dropped 4 bases, with 10 bases sitting between them. The CDR3, as DNA: TGTGCCAGCAGCCAAGATGCGGGTGGGTACAATGAGCAGTTCTTC. Residues: CASSQDAGGYNEQFF.

For this clonotype: A much larger clone lies a single base off, so this may be a read error. The chain recombines TRBV6-1 with TRBJ1-2, with D perhaps matching TRBD1 (5 bases). Germline V lookup: CDR1 MNHNS, CDR2 SASEGT. This CDR3 is built from 15 residues. The ends were cut back, 6 bases at V and 0 bases at J, with 14 bases in the middle. The CDR3 spells CASRAGSPANYGYTF. CDR3 nucleotides: TGTGCCAGCAGGGCAGGGAGCCCAGCTAACTATGGCTACACCTTC.

The V and J genes are TRBV28 and TRBJ1-6; D not resolved. Germline CDR1 reads MDHEN; CDR2 reads SYDVKM. Trimming pared 2 bases from V and 5 bases from J, leaving 7 bases between. The CDR3 runs to 14 residues. The CDR3 nucleotides read TGTGCCAGCAGTTTACTTGAGAATAATTCACCCCTCCACTTT. Its protein product is CASSLLENNSPLHF.

This clonotype was seen many times. The rearrangement links TRBV29-1 to TRBJ2-1; the D gene could be TRBD1 or TRBD2 (6 bases each). From germline, CDR1 is SQVTM and CDR2 ANQGSEA. CDR3 length: 13 residues. V was clipped by 4 bases and J by 4 bases, with 11 bases between them. The CDR3 sequence: CSVVGGTYNEQFF. CDR3 bases: TGCAGCGTTGTGGGGGGCACTTACAATGAGCAGTTCTTC.

This clonotype was counted many times. The genes are TRBV9 and TRBJ2-5; D is ambiguous. Germline V CDR1 and CDR2: SGDLS, YYNGEE. V shed 0 bases and J shed 1 base, with 4 bases lying between them. This CDR3 is built from 13 residues. The CDR3 nucleotides are TGTGCCAGCAGCGTAGCTAGCCAAGAGACCCAGTACTTC. This gives the protein CASSVASQETQYF.

This clonotype was counted many times. This chain joins TRBV20-1 and TRBJ2-1; the D is unclear. The CDR3 extends over 14 amino acids. The germline V gene encodes CDR1 DFQATT and CDR2 SNEGSKA (reference sequence). V was clipped by 7 bases and J by 0 bases, with 13 bases between them. DNA for the CDR3: TGCAGTGGGTGGACCGGAAGCTCCTACAATGAGCAGTTCTTC. It codes for CSGWTGSSYNEQFF.

This clonotype was recorded a few times. The chain joins TRBV12-3 or TRBV12-4 to TRBJ1-2; maybe TRBD1 (6 bases). The CDR3 is made up of 16 amino acids. With 3 bases removed from V and 8 bases from J, the gap between germline ends came to 22 bases. The CDR3 spells CASSFSGTSRARGYTF. The CDR3 coding sequence is TGTGCCAGCAGTTTCTCCGGGACATCCCGGGCGAGGGGCTACACCTTC.

This clonotype was counted at least ten times. A much larger clone differs from this one at a single base, so this may be a read error. The chain links TRBV24-1 to TRBJ1-2; no firm D call. The germline CDR1 and CDR2 sequences are KGHDR and SFDVKD. V lost 4 bases, J lost 8 bases, and 16 bases lay in between. CDR3 size: 14 residues. The CDR3 nucleotides are TGTGCCACCAGTGACGCCGGGGAGGGTGAGGGCTACACCTTC. Protein: CATSDAGEGEGYTF.

This clonotype came up many times. The rearrangement joins TRBV7-2 to TRBJ2-3, with 9 positions matching TRBD2. The junction had 4 bases not matched to a gene; V was cut back by 0 bases and J by 3 bases. The CDR3 consists of 16 residues. Germline loops: CDR1 SGHTA, CDR2 FQGNSA. The CDR3 sequence is CASSLAASGVTDTQYF. CDR3 bases: TGTGCCAGCAGCTTAGCCGCTAGCGGGGTTACAGATACGCAGTATTTT.